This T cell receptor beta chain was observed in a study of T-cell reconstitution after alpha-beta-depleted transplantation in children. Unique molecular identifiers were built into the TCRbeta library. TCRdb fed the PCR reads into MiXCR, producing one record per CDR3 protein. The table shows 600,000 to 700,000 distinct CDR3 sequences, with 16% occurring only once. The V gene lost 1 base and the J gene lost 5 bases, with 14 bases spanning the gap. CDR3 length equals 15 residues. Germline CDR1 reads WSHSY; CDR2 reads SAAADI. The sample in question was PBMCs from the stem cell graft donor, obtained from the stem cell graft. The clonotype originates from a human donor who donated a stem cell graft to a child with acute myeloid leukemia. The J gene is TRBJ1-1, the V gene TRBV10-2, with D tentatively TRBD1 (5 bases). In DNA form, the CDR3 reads TGCGCCAGCAGTGAGTTTGGAACTGGGGGGACTGAAGCTTTCTTT. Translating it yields CASSEFGTGGTEAFF.